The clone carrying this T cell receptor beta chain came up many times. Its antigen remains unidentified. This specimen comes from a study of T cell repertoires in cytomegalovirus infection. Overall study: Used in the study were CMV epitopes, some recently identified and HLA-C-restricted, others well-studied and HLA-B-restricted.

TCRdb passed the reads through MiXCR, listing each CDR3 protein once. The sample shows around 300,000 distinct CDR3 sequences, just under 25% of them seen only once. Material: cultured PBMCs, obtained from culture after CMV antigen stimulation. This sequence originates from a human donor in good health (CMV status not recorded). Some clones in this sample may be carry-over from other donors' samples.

CDR3 DNA: TGTGCCAGCAGTCCACCGACAGGGGCTGGAAACACCATATATTTT. It specifies CASSPPTGAGNTIYF. The chain is built from TRBV28 and TRBJ1-3; 8 bases align to TRBD1. Germline values: CDR1 MDHEN, CDR2 SYDVKM. V lost 5 bases and J lost 2; bases outside the gene matches: 5. The CDR3 is made up of 15 amino acids.